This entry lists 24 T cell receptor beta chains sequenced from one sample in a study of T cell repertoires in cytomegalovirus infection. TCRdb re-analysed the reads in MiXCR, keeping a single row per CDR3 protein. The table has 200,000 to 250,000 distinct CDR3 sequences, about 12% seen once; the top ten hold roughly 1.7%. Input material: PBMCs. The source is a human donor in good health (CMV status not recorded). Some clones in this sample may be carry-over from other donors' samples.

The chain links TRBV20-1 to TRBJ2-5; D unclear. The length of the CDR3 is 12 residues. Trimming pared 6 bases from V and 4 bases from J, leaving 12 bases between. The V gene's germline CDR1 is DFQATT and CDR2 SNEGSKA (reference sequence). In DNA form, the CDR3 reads TGCAGTGCGGGCGACTGGGGAGAGACCCAGTACTTC. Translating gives CSAGDWGETQYF.

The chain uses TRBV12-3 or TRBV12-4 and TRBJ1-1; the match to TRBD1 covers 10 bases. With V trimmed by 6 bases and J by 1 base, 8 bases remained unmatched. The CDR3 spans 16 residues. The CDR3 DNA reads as TGTGCCAGCAGCCGGGGGGGACAGGGGAAGAACACTGAAGCTTTCTTT. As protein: CASSRGGQGKNTEAFF.

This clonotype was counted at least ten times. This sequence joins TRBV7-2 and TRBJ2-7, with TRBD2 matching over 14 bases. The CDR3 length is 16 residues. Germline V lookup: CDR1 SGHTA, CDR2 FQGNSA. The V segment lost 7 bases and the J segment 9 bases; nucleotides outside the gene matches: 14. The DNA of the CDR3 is TGTGCCAGCACTCCTCCGGGACTAGCGGGAGCCAGCGGGCAGTACTTC. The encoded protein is CASTPPGLAGASGQYF.

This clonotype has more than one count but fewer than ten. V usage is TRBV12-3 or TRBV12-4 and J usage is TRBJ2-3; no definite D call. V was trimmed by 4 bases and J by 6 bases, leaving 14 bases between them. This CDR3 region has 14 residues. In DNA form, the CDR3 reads TGTGCCAGCAGTTCCCCGCTACGGGTTGATACGCAGTATTTT. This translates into CASSSPLRVDTQYF.

The CDR3 loop reads CASSRGLAGDKDTQYF. For the CDR3, the DNA is TGCGCCAGCAGCCGGGGACTAGCGGGAGATAAAGATACGCAGTATTTT. V is TRBV5-1 and J is TRBJ2-3, with 14 bases aligning to TRBD2. The CDR3 has 16 residues. Germline CDR1 reads SGHRS; CDR2 reads YFSETQ. J was trimmed by 5 bases and V by 4 bases; bases with no gene match: 6.

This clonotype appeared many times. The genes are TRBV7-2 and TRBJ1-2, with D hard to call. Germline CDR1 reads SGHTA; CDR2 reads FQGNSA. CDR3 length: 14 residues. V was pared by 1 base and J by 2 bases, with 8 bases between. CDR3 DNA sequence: TGTGCCAGCAGCTTAGACAGCAGCAACTATGGCTACACCTTC. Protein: CASSLDSSNYGYTF.

The CDR3, as DNA: TGTGCCAGCAGCCCAACGGAGGGGCCTTCCTACAATGAGCAGTTCTTC. Protein sequence: CASSPTEGPSYNEQFF. This sequence joins TRBV5-8 and TRBJ2-1; D might be TRBD2 (6 bases). The CDR3 consists of 16 residues. V lost 4 bases to trimming and J lost 1 base, with 15 bases between them. Looked up from germline, CDR1 is SGHTS and CDR2 is YDEGEE.

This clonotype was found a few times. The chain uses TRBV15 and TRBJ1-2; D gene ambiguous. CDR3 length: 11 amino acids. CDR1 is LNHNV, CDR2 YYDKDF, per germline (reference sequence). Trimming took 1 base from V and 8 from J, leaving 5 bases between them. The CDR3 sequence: CATSRGYGYTF. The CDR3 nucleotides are TGTGCCACCAGCAGAGGATACGGCTACACCTTC.

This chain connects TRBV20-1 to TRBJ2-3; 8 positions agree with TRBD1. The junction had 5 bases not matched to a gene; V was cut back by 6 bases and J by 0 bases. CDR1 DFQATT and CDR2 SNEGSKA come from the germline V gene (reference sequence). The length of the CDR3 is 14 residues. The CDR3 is CSADRGVSTDTQYF. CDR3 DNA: TGCAGTGCCGACAGGGGAGTTAGCACAGATACGCAGTATTTT.

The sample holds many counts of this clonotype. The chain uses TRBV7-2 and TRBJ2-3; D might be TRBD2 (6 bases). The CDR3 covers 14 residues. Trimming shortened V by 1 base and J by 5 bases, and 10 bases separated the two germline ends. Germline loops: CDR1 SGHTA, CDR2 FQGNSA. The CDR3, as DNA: TGTGCCAGCAGCTTAGACGGGAGAGGAGATACGCAGTATTTT. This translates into CASSLDGRGDTQYF.

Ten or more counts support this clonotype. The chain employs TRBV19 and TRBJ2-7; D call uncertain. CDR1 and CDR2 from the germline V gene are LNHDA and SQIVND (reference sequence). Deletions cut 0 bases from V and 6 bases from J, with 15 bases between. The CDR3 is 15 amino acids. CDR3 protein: CASSIETAAVGEQYF. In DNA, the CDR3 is TGTGCCAGTAGTATAGAAACGGCGGCAGTAGGCGAGCAGTACTTC.

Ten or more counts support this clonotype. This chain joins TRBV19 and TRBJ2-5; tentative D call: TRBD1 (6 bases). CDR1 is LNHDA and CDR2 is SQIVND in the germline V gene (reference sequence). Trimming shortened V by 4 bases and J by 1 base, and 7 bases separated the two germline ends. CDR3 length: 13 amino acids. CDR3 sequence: CASSRDIQETQYF. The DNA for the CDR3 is TGTGCCAGTAGTAGGGACATCCAAGAGACCCAGTACTTC.

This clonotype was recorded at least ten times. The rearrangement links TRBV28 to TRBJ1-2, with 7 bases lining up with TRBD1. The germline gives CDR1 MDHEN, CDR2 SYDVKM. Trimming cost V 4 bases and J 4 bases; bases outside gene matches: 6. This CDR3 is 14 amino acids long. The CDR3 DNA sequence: TGTGCCAGCAGTTCGACAGGGAGCTTCTATGGCTACACCTTC. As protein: CASSSTGSFYGYTF.

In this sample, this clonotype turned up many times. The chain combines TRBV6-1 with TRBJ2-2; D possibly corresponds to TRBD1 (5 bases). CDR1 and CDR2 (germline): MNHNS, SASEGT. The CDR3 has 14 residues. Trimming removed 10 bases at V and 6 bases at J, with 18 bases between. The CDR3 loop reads CATWGRSSPGELFF. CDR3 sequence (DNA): TGTGCCACATGGGGCAGGTCTTCACCCGGGGAGCTGTTTTTT.

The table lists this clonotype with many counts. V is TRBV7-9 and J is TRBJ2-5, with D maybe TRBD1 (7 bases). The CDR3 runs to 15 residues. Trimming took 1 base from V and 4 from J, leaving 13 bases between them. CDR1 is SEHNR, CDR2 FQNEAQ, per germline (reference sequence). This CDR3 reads CASSLVQGGTETQYF. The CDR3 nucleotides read TGTGCCAGCAGCTTAGTGCAGGGGGGAACAGAGACCCAGTACTTC. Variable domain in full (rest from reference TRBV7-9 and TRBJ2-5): DTGVSQNPRHKITKRGQNVTFRCDPISEHNRLYWYRQTLGQGPEFLTYFQNEAQLEKSRLLSDRFSAERPKGSFSTLEIQRTEQGDSAMYLCASSLVQGGTETQYFGPGTRLLVL.

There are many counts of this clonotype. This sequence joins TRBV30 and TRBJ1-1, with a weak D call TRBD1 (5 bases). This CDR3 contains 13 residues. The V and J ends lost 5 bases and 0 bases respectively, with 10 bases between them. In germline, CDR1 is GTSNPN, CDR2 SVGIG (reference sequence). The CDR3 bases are TGTGCCTGGCTCGCAGGGTTGAACACTGAAGCTTTCTTT. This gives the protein CAWLAGLNTEAFF. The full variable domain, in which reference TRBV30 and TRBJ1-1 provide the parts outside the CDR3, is SQTIHQWPATLVQPVGSPLSLECTVEGTSNPNLYWYRQAAGRGLQLLFYSVGIGQISSEVPQNLSASRPQDRQFILSSKKLLLSDSGFYLCAWLAGLNTEAFFGQGTRLTVV.

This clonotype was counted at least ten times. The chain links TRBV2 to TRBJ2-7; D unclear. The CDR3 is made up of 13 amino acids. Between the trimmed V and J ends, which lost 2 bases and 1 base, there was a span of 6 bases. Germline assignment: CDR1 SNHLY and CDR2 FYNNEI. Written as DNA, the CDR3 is TGTGCCAGCAGTGAAAGTAGTTCCTACGAGCAGTACTTC. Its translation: CASSESSSYEQYF.

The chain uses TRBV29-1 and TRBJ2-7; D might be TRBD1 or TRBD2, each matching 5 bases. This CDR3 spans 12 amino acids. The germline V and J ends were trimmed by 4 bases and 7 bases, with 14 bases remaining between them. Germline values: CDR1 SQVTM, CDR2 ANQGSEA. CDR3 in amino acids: CSVGGPLGEQYF. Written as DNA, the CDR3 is TGCAGCGTTGGGGGACCCTTAGGGGAGCAGTACTTC.

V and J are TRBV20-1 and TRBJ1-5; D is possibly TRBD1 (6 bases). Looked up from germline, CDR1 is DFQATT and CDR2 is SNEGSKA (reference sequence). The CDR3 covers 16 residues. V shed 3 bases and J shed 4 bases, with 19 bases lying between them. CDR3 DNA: TGCAGTGCTAGTGGGCCGGGGGGAAGGGGGAATCAGCCCCAGCATTTT. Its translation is CSASGPGGRGNQPQHF.

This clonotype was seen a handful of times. The CDR3 region is CSVGRAGGYEQYF. The CDR3 DNA reads TGCAGCGTTGGTCGGGCAGGGGGCTACGAGCAGTACTTC. The chain links TRBV29-1 to TRBJ2-7, with 7 bases aligning to TRBD1. V was clipped by 4 bases and J by 3 bases; unmatched bases: 6. CDR3 length: 13 residues. Germline lookup yields CDR1 SQVTM and CDR2 ANQGSEA.

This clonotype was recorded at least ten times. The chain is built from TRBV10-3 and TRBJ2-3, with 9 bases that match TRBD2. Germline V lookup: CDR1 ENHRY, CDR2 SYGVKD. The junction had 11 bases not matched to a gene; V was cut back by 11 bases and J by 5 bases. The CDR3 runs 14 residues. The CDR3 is CALGAGGPQDTQYF. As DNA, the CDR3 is TGTGCCTTAGGGGCGGGGGGGCCTCAAGATACGCAGTATTTT.

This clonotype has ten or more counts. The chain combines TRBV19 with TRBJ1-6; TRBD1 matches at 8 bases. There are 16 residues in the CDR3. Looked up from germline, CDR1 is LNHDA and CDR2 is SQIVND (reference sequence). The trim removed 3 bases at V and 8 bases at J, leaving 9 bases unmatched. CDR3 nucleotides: TGTGCCAGTAGTATGGGGGCAGGGGGCGCGGATTCACCCCTCCACTTT. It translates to CASSMGAGGADSPLHF.

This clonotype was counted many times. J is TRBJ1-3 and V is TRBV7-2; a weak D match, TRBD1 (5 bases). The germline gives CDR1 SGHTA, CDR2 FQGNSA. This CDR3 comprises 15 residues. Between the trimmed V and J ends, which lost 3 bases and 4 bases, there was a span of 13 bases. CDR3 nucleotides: TGTGCCAGCAGCTTGGGACCCTCGGGCGGAAACACCATATATTTT. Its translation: CASSLGPSGGNTIYF.

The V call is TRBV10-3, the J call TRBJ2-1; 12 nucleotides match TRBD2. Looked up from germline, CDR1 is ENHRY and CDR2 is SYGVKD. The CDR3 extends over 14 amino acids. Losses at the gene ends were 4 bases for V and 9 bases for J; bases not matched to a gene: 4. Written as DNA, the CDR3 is TGTGCCATCAGTGTACTAGCGGGGGGAGGTGAGCAGTTCTTC. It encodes CAISVLAGGGEQFF.